One sample yielded the 3 T cell receptor beta chains listed below, sequenced in a study of T cell responses to AZD1222 COVID-19 vaccine. Repertoires were generated with immunoSEQ multiplex PCR, while TCRdb's copy carries only in-frame clones and drops some. The table has approximately 190,000 clones, around 92% seen once. Material: peripheral blood, obtained on day 0 of AZD1222 vaccination. The receptors were sampled from an adult in good health.

The chain carries TRBV28 and TRBJ2-7; TRBD2 aligns across 9 bases. The V segment lost 10 bases and the J segment 1 base; nucleotides outside the gene matches: 11. The V gene's germline CDR1 is MDHEN and CDR2 SYDVKM. The CDR3 loop spans 15 amino acids. The CDR3 region has the DNA TGTGCCACAATCCAACTAACTAGCGGGTCCTACGAGCAGTACTTC. Amino acid sequence: CATIQLTSGSYEQYF.

With regard to this clone: Other nucleotide sequences in the sample specify the same CDR3. The chain recombines TRBV5-1 with TRBJ1-2; possibly TRBD1 for D (6 bases). This CDR3 comprises 14 residues. Germline-derived CDR1 and CDR2 are SGHRS and YFSETQ. Between the trimmed V and J ends, which lost 0 bases and 2 bases, there was a span of 8 bases. CDR3 residues: CASSLAGGNYGYTF. CDR3 bases: TGCGCCAGCAGCTTGGCGGGGGGCAACTATGGCTACACCTTC.

V gene TRBV5-1 combines with J gene TRBJ1-1; the D gene is possibly TRBD1 (5 bases). The CDR3 is 16 residues long. Per germline, CDR1 SGHRS and CDR2 YFSETQ. V was pared by 4 bases and J by 1 base, with 17 bases between. CDR3 protein: CASSVGHQNPNTEAFF. DNA for the CDR3: TGCGCCAGCAGCGTCGGACACCAAAACCCGAACACTGAAGCTTTCTTT.